This TCR beta chain emerged from a study of beta chain features in type 1 diabetes. The overall study: Healthy donors, compared against patients, showed similar age, gender and cell yields. Study outcomes and limitations: Across patients, naive, central memory and Treg TCRB repertoires exhibited apparently greater similarity than was observed across healthy donors. Insertions at VDJ junctions were less frequent in type 1 diabetes patients. These patients also deleted more nucleotides at the same junctions. Shorter TCRB CDR3s, moderately but significantly so, were found in Type 1 diabetes patients in all four CD4+ subsets.

Germline V lookup: CDR1 SGHDN, CDR2 FVKESK. V was trimmed by 2 bases and J by 11 bases, leaving 10 bases between them. CDR3 length: 13 amino acids. What was sequenced were expressed TCRB transcripts, since all of the isolated RNA had been reverse transcribed. Profiling relied on immunoSEQ multiplex PCR, and the TCRdb table lists in-frame clones only, not all of them. In the table there are roughly 730,000 clones, roughly 13% of which are singletons. This clone was recorded a few times. What it binds is unknown. A heparinised blood draw that averaged around 0.12 L was obtained once from each donor. J is TRBJ1-6 and V is TRBV14, with D tentatively TRBD1 (6 bases). The specimen sequenced was naive CD4+ T cells from blood. This TCR came from a young man with type 1 diabetes. CDR3: CASSQYRETPLHF. The CDR3 DNA follows: TGTGCCAGCAGCCAATACAGGGAAACACCCCTCCACTTT.